This entry is about one T cell receptor (beta chain). The TCR beta repertoire was assessed by survey-level immunoSEQ sequencing. The table came from immunoSEQ multiplex PCR; TCRdb's copy has only in-frame clones and leaves some out. The data contain about 68,000 clones, around 93% of them singletons. The CDR3 has 14 residues. Losses at the gene ends were 4 bases for V and 5 bases for J; bases not matched to a gene: 5. CDR1 is SNHLY and CDR2 is FYNNEI in the germline V gene. The sequenced sample was PBMCs. This clonotype originated in a man aged 35-49 years with rheumatoid arthritis. The chain couples TRBV2 to TRBJ1-5; 7 bases align to TRBD1. CDR3 protein: CASSVTGYDQPQHF. For the CDR3, the DNA is TGTGCCAGCAGTGTGACAGGGTATGATCAGCCCCAGCATTTT.